This paragraph reports one T cell receptor (beta chain). Its target is unknown. Profiling relied on immunoSEQ multiplex PCR, and the TCRdb table lists in-frame clones only, not all of them. Of more than 55,000 clones in the sample, 75% to 90% were seen once. This sample was included in a study of OX40 agonist ivuxolimab in advanced cancers. Study as a whole: Patients received intravenous ivuxolimab every 2 weeks at 0.01 to 10 mg/kg. Therapy given before enrollment (anti-PD-1, anti-PD-L1 or anti-CTLA-4) was allowed, and roughly 42% had some.

It was autoimmune disease history or systemic immunosuppression that excluded patients. Trimming cost V 2 bases and J 6 bases; bases outside gene matches: 10. CDR1 and CDR2 (germline): MGHRA, YSYEKL. This CDR3 region has 18 residues. Points from the study as a whole: Also showing low normalized T-cell clonal expansion were some of the nonresponders.

The chain couples TRBV4-1 to TRBJ2-3; 14 nucleotides match TRBD2. Source: CD4+ or CD8+ T cells sorted from blood, taken in a trial of the OX40 agonist ivuxolimab. The source is an adult with an advanced solid tumor such as melanoma, head and neck, liver or kidney cancer. CDR3 sequence reads: CASSQPSGTSGSRDTQYF. The CDR3, as DNA: TGCGCCAGCAGCCAACCCTCGGGGACTAGCGGGAGTAGGGATACGCAGTATTTT.